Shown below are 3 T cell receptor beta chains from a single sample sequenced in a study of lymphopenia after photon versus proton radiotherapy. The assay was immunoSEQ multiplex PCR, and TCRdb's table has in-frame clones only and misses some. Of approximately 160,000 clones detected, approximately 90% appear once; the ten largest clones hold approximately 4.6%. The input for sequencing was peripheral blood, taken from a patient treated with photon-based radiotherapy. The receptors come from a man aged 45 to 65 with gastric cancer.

For the CDR3, the DNA is TGTGCCAGCAGGGCAACGACAGGAAGCGGCTACACCTTC. Amino acids: CASRATTGSGYTF. The chain links TRBV2 to TRBJ1-2; a weak D match, TRBD1 (6 bases). Germline V CDR1 and CDR2: SNHLY, FYNNEI. Between the trimmed V and J ends, which lost 6 bases and 8 bases, there was a span of 16 bases. The CDR3 totals 13 residues.

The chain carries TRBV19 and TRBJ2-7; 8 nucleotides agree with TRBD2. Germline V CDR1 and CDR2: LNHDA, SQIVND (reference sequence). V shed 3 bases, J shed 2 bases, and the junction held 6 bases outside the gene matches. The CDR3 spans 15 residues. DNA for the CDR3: TGTGCCAGTAGTATCGGAGTAGCGGGAACCTACGAGCAGTACTTC. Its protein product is CASSIGVAGTYEQYF.

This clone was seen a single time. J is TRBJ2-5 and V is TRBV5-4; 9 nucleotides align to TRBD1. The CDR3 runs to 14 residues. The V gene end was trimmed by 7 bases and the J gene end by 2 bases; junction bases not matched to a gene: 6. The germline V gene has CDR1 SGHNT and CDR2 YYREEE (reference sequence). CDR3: CASLRQGVQETQYF. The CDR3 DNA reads TGTGCCAGCCTGAGACAGGGGGTACAAGAGACCCAGTACTTC.